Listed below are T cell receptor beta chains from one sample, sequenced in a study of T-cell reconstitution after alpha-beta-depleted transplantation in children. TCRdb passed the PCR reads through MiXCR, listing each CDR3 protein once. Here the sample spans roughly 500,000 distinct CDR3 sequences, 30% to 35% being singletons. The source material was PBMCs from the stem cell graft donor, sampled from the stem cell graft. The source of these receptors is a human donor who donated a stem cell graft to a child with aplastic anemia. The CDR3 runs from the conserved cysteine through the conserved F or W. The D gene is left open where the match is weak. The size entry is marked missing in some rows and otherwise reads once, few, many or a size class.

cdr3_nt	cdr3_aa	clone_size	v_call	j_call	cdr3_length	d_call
TGTGCCAGCAGCTTAGGGACTAGCGGGCGAACCTCCTACGAGCAGTACTTC	CASSLGTSGRTSYEQYF	-	TRBV7-2	TRBJ2-7	17	TRBD2
TGTGCCAGCAGCAAACCGGGACTAGCGGGGTACAATGAGCAGTTCTTC	CASSKPGLAGYNEQFF	-	TRBV12-3/TRBV12-4	TRBJ2-1	16	TRBD2
TGCGCCAGCAGCCAAGGGTACTCGGCCAACTATGGCTACACCTTC	CASSQGYSANYGYTF	-	TRBV4-3	TRBJ1-2	15	-
TGTGCCAGCAGCTTAGGGACTAGCGGGAGATACTACAATGAGCAGTTCTTC	CASSLGTSGRYYNEQFF	few	TRBV7-2	TRBJ2-1	17	TRBD2
TGTGCCAGCAGCGCGGGACTAGCGGGAGGGGAGGAGCAGTTCTTC	CASSAGLAGGEEQFF	few	TRBV7-2	TRBJ2-1	15	TRBD2
TGCGCCAGCAGCTTATTTGGCGGGGGGGATAGCACAGATACGCAGTATTTT	CASSLFGGGDSTDTQYF	-	TRBV5-1	TRBJ2-3	17	TRBD2
TGCAGCGTCGCTGGATCTAGCACAGATACGCAGTATTTT	CSVAGSSTDTQYF	few	TRBV29-1	TRBJ2-3	13	-
TGTGCCAGCAGTTTCTGGGCGGACACTGAAGCTTTCTTT	CASSFWADTEAFF	many	TRBV12-3/TRBV12-4	TRBJ1-1	13	-
TGTGCCAGCAGCCCTGACAGGGGTTCCACCGGGGAGCTGTTTTTT	CASSPDRGSTGELFF	few	TRBV6-1	TRBJ2-2	15	TRBD1
TGTGCCAGCAGCGTTGTCCCAGGGGATGAAAAACTGTTTTTT	CASSVVPGDEKLFF	-	TRBV9	TRBJ1-4	14	-
TGTGCCAGCAGTCAGAGCGGGAGGACCAACACCGGGGAGCTGTTTTTT	CASSQSGRTNTGELFF	-	TRBV12-3/TRBV12-4	TRBJ2-2	16	TRBD2
TGCGCCAGCAGCTTCGGACCTGTGCAGGCGGATGAAAAACTGTTTTTT	CASSFGPVQADEKLFF	-	TRBV5-1	TRBJ1-4	16	-
TGTGCCAGCAGGGGACAGGGGGCTCTAGCGGGTATTTCCTACAATGAGCAGTTCTTC	CASRGQGALAGISYNEQFF	-	TRBV12-3/TRBV12-4	TRBJ2-1	19	TRBD1
TGTGCCAGCATCCTAGCGGGAGGGCTCCACGAGCAGTACTTC	CASILAGGLHEQYF	-	TRBV7-2	TRBJ2-7	14	TRBD2
TGTGCCAGCAGTTACGGACCTGCCTACGAGCAGTACTTC	CASSYGPAYEQYF	-	TRBV12-3/TRBV12-4	TRBJ2-7	13	-
TGTGCCAGCAACCTAGGGACAGGGGCCGCTTTCTTT	CASNLGTGAAFF	-	TRBV3-1	TRBJ1-1	12	TRBD1
TGTGCCAGCAGCGTTGGACTAAGCACGAACACCGGGGAGCTGTTTTTT	CASSVGLSTNTGELFF	few	TRBV9	TRBJ2-2	16	-
TGTGCCAGCCAGGCCAGAAATGACATTAGCTACACCTTC	CASQARNDISYTF	-	TRBV5-6	TRBJ1-2	13	-
TGTGCCAGCAGCTCAAGGACGGACTCGTCCTATGGCTACACCTTC	CASSSRTDSSYGYTF	-	TRBV7-8	TRBJ1-2	15	-
TGTGCCAGCAGCCCGCGGACAGGGAACACCGGGGAGCTGTTTTTT	CASSPRTGNTGELFF	many	TRBV5-5	TRBJ2-2	15	TRBD1
TGCAGTGCTAGAGTTACAGGGGAGTCACCCCTCCACTTT	CSARVTGESPLHF	-	TRBV20-1	TRBJ1-6	13	TRBD1
TGTGCCAGCAGGACGGGTGGGTACGAGCAGTACTTC	CASRTGGYEQYF	-	TRBV28	TRBJ2-7	12	-
TGCAGCGCCTCACTCACTCGCAGAAACATTCAGTACTTC	CSASLTRRNIQYF	-	TRBV29-1	TRBJ2-4	13	-
TGTGCCAGCAGCGGACCGGGACTAGCGGGATCCGGGGAGCTGTTTTTT	CASSGPGLAGSGELFF	-	TRBV7-9	TRBJ2-2	16	TRBD2
TGCAGTGCTAGCCGGGCGGGAGGAAGGACCGGGGAGCTGTTTTTT	CSASRAGGRTGELFF	-	TRBV20-1	TRBJ2-2	15	TRBD2
TGCAGTGCTAGAGTTGGCAGGATCTATGGCTACACCTTC	CSARVGRIYGYTF	few	TRBV20-1	TRBJ1-2	13	-
TGTGCCACCCGGGACACAAAAGAGACCCAGTACTTC	CATRDTKETQYF	-	TRBV6-5	TRBJ2-5	12	-